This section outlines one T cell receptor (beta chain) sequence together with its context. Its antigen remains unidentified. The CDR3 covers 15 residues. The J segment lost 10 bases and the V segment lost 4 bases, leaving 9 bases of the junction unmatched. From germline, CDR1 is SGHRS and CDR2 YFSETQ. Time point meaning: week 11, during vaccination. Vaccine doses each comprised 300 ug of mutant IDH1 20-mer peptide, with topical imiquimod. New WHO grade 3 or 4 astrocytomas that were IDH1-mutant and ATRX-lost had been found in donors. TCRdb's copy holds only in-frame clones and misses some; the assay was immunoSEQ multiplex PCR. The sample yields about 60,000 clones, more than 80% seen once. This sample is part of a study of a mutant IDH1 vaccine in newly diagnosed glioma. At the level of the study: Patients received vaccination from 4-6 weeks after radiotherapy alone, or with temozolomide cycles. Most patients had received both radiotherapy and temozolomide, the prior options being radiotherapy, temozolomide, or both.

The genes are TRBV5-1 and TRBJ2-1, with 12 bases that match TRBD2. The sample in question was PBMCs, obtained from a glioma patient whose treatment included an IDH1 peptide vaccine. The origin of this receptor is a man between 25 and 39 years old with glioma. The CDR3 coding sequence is TGCGCCAGCAGCCCTGTGACTAGCGGGAGTGGGGAGCAGTTCTTC. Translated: CASSPVTSGSGEQFF.